This entry lists 6 T cell receptor beta chains sequenced from one sample in a study of long-term antiretroviral therapy in people with HIV. This was the immunoSEQ v3.0 assay at survey level. This table comes from immunoSEQ multiplex PCR, and its TCRdb copy is limited to in-frame clones, with some not included. The data contain about 29,000 clones, 95% of them singletons. Sequenced material: unsorted PBMCs, taken 5.3 years after starting antiretroviral therapy. These TCRs come from a man aged 25 to 40 with HIV.

The chain recombines TRBV2 with TRBJ2-2; TRBD2 agrees at 10 bases. V dropped 4 bases and J dropped 4; count of bases not matched to a gene: 0. The CDR3 sequence is 14 residues long. CDR1 and CDR2 from the germline V gene are SNHLY and FYNNEI. CDR3 sequence reads: CASSGTSGTGELFF. The CDR3, as DNA: TGTGCCAGCAGTGGGACTAGCGGCACCGGGGAGCTGTTTTTT.

This clone has just one count. The V call is TRBV7-8, the J call TRBJ2-3; D gene uncertain. CDR1 is SGHVS and CDR2 is FQNEAQ in the germline V gene. CDR3 length equals 14 residues. V gave up 2 bases and J gave up 0 bases, with 6 bases separating them. The CDR3 loop is CASSLWYSTDTQYF. In DNA, the CDR3 is TGTGCCAGCAGCTTATGGTACAGCACAGATACGCAGTATTTT.

The V call is TRBV5-6, the J call TRBJ2-5; the D is unclear. V was trimmed by 2 bases and J by 2 bases, leaving 13 bases between them. The CDR3 is 15 amino acids. Germline CDR1 is SGHDT and CDR2 is YYEEEE. For the CDR3, the DNA is TGTGCCAGCAGCTTCCTCAATGCCCGACAAGAGACCCAGTACTTC. Protein: CASSFLNARQETQYF. The complete variable domain, with remaining parts taken from reference TRBV5-6 and TRBJ2-5, reads DAGVTQSPTHLIKTRGQQVTLRCSPKSGHDTVSWYQQALGQGPQFIFQYYEEEERQRGNFPDRFSGHQFPNYSSELNVNALLLGDSALYLCASSFLNARQETQYFGPGTRLLVL.

The V call is TRBV2, the J call TRBJ1-1; D remains ambiguous. Germline loops: CDR1 SNHLY, CDR2 FYNNEI. This CDR3 is 15 amino acids long. V lost 5 bases to trimming and J lost 0 bases, with 13 bases between them. The CDR3 reads CASSFNRVMNTEAFF. In nucleotides, the CDR3 is TGTGCCAGCAGTTTTAATCGGGTGATGAACACTGAAGCTTTCTTT.

This chain links TRBV2 with TRBJ1-1; perhaps TRBD1 as D (5 bases). Germline V gene data show CDR1 as SNHLY and CDR2 as FYNNEI. V was cut by 8 bases and J by 0 bases, with 10 bases left in between. This CDR3 has 13 residues. Written as DNA, the CDR3 is TGTGCCAGCGGTTCAGGGATGAACACTGAAGCTTTCTTT. This codes for CASGSGMNTEAFF.

This chain joins TRBV6-1 and TRBJ1-1; D is perhaps TRBD1 (5 bases). Trimming pared 11 bases from V and 5 bases from J, leaving 18 bases between. The CDR3 totals 13 residues. Germline V gene data show CDR1 as MNHNS and CDR2 as SASEGT. The CDR3 DNA sequence: TGTGCCGGCCACAGGATTTCGAAGACTGAAGCTTTCTTT. Translated: CAGHRISKTEAFF.